This T cell receptor (beta chain) was found in a study of CD8 T cells in ankylosing spondylitis. The study's findings and limits: Made up of 7 to 9 highly homologous variants, a TCR beta motif appeared characteristic of ankylosing spondylitis blood.

Using its own MiXCR run on the 5' RACE reads, TCRdb lists one record per CDR3 protein. Seen here are about 800,000 distinct CDR3 sequences, about 12% observed once, and the top ten hold approximately 0.5%. Germline loops: CDR1 DFQATT, CDR2 SNEGSKA (reference sequence). V gave up 4 bases and J gave up 5 bases; unmatched junction bases: 8. The CDR3 contains 13 residues. In regard to this clonotype: Its cognate antigen is unknown.

What was sequenced was blood, either unsorted or a sorted T cell fraction (not recorded which). This receptor was obtained from a male donor with ankylosing spondylitis. The gene calls are TRBV20-1 and TRBJ2-7, with 7 bases aligning to TRBD1. CDR3 DNA sequence: TGCAGTGCTACTGCCAAAGGGGGCCACGAGCAGTACTTC. Protein product: CSATAKGGHEQYF.